The present T cell receptor (beta chain) was sequenced within a study of T cell responses to AZD1222 COVID-19 vaccine. Sequencing used immunoSEQ multiplex PCR; TCRdb keeps in-frame clones, though not all of them. The sample has some 100,000 clones; just over 90% are singletons. V was trimmed by 6 bases and J by 5 bases, leaving 19 bases between them. The CDR3 is 14 amino acids. CDR1 is SQVTM, CDR2 ANQGSEA, per germline. The origin of this receptor is an adult in good health. The rearrangement links TRBV29-1 to TRBJ1-1; D is perhaps TRBD1 (6 bases). This specimen consisted of peripheral blood, obtained on day 0 of AZD1222 vaccination. This chain's CDR3 is CSVSERGAGTEAFF. CDR3 coding DNA: TGCAGCGTGAGCGAAAGGGGGGCCGGGACTGAAGCTTTCTTT.